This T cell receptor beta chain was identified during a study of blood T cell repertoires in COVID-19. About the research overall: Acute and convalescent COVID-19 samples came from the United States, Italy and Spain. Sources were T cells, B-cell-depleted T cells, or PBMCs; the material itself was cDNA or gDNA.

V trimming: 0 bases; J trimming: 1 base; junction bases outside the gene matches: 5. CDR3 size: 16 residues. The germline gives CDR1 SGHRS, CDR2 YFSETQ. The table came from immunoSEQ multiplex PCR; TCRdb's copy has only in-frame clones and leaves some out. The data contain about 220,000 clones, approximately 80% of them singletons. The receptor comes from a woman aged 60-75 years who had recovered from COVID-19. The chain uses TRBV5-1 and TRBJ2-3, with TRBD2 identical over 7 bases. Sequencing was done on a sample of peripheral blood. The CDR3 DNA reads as TGCGCCAGCAGCTTGGCGCAGCGGGGCCGCACAGATACGCAGTATTTT. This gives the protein CASSLAQRGRTDTQYF. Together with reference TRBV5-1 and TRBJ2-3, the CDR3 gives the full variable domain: KAGVTQTPRYLIKTRGQQVTLSCSPISGHRSVSWYQQTPGQGLQFLFEYFSETQRNKGNFPGRFSGRQFSNSRSEMNVSTLELGDSALYLCASSLAQRGRTDTQYFGPGTRLTVL.